This TCR beta chain was captured in a study of blood T cell repertoires in COVID-19. Sequencing was performed with immunoSEQ multiplex PCR; in TCRdb, only in-frame clones are kept and a portion is missing. The sample holds 150,000 to 200,000 clones, approximately 88% seen once. This TCR was sampled from a woman under 40 with acute or convalescent COVID-19. The material sequenced was peripheral blood.

This chain's CDR3 is CSGQRETQYF. CDR3 DNA sequence: TGCAGTGGGCAGAGGGAGACCCAGTACTTC. V gene TRBV20-1 combines with J gene TRBJ2-5; unclear D gene. Trimming pared 7 bases from V and 5 bases from J, leaving 8 bases between. The CDR3 is 10 amino acids. The germline CDR1 and CDR2 sequences are DFQATT and SNEGSKA (reference sequence).